What follows are 30 T cell receptor beta chains derived from one specimen sequenced in a study of blood T cell repertoires in COVID-19. Profiling relied on immunoSEQ multiplex PCR, and the TCRdb table lists in-frame clones only, not all of them. This table has 100,000 to 150,000 clones, 80% to 90% appearing once. Sequencing was performed on PBMCs or T cells enriched from blood (not recorded which). The receptors were sampled from a man in his forties with acute COVID-19.

The chain uses TRBV7-9 and TRBJ2-5; TRBD2 agrees at 9 bases. The CDR3 has 16 residues. V shed 4 bases, J shed 5 bases, and the junction held 11 bases outside the gene matches. Per the germline V gene, CDR1 is SEHNR and CDR2 is FQNEAQ (reference sequence). This chain's CDR3 is CASSSETAGGRETQYF. The CDR3 DNA reads TGTGCCAGCAGCTCCGAGACAGCGGGGGGCCGTGAGACCCAGTACTTC.

The rearrangement uses TRBV5-6 and TRBJ2-1; 7 bases fit TRBD2. Germline-derived CDR1 and CDR2 are SGHDT and YYEEEE. The trim removed 3 bases at V and 0 bases at J, leaving 6 bases unmatched. CDR3 length: 16 residues. The CDR3 DNA reads as TGTGCCAGCAGCTCCGGTGGGGAGGGCTCCTACAATGAGCAGTTCTTC. Translating it yields CASSSGGEGSYNEQFF.

The chain joins TRBV7-9 to TRBJ2-2, with a weak D call TRBD1 (6 bases). Germline assignment: CDR1 SEHNR and CDR2 FQNEAQ (reference sequence). This CDR3 is 17 amino acids long. The V end lost 5 bases, the J end lost 5 bases, and 21 bases lay between the germline ends. The CDR3 DNA reads as TGTGCCAGCAGCCTAACGATGATTGACAGGTCTACCGGGGAGCTGTTTTTT. It specifies CASSLTMIDRSTGELFF.

In its sample, this clone was seen a few times. The genes are TRBV11-2 and TRBJ1-1; D ambiguous. The CDR3 covers 13 residues. The germline CDR1 and CDR2 sequences are SGHAT and FQNNGV. V was cut by 1 base and J by 4 bases, with 7 bases left in between. The CDR3: CASSLVGSTEAFF. CDR3 nucleotides: TGTGCCAGCAGCTTAGTGGGGAGCACTGAAGCTTTCTTT.

V usage is TRBV12-5 and J usage is TRBJ2-2; tentatively, D is TRBD2 (5 bases). The ends were cut back, 6 bases at V and 5 bases at J, with 16 bases in the middle. The germline gives CDR1 LGHNT, CDR2 FRNRAP. CDR3 length: 15 residues. DNA for the CDR3: TGTGCTAGTGGCCTGAGGGAATCTGGGACCGGGGAGCTGTTTTTT. It translates to CASGLRESGTGELFF.

The J gene is TRBJ2-7, the V gene TRBV6-5, with 13 bases matching TRBD2. The CDR3 consists of 13 residues. CDR1 and CDR2 from the germline V gene are MNHEY and SVGAGI. Losses at the gene ends were 8 bases for V and 5 bases for J; bases not matched to a gene: 3. The DNA for the CDR3 is TGTGCCAGCGGGACTAGCGGGACGAACGAGCAGTACTTC. Amino acids: CASGTSGTNEQYF.

This clone was recorded at least ten times. The gene calls are TRBV19 and TRBJ1-5, with a possible D match to TRBD1 (6 bases). The V gene lost 6 bases and the J gene lost 6 bases, with 18 bases spanning the gap. Germline CDR1 LNHDA, CDR2 SQIVND (reference sequence). The CDR3 is 15 amino acids. This CDR3 reads CASSNTGIGGQPQHF. The DNA of the CDR3 is TGTGCCAGTAGCAACACAGGGATCGGAGGTCAGCCCCAGCATTTT.

The chain carries TRBV7-3 and TRBJ2-5; 7 bases are shared with TRBD1. Germline trimming cut 6 bases from V and 0 bases from J; bases unmatched to any gene: 7. The CDR3 is made up of 15 amino acids. CDR1 is SGHTA and CDR2 is FQGTGA in the germline V gene. The CDR3 region is CASSLQGSYQETQYF. Written as DNA, the CDR3 is TGTGCCAGCAGTCTACAGGGGTCGTACCAAGAGACCCAGTACTTC.

V and J are TRBV2 and TRBJ1-5; TRBD1 agrees at 7 bases. This CDR3 region has 16 residues. Per germline, CDR1 SNHLY and CDR2 FYNNEI. V was clipped by 4 bases and J by 0 bases; unmatched bases: 6. CDR3 in amino acids: CASSGTGTASNQPQHF. Written as DNA, the CDR3 is TGTGCCAGCAGTGGAACCGGGACAGCTAGCAATCAGCCCCAGCATTTT.

The genes are TRBV19 and TRBJ2-5; D is perhaps TRBD2 (6 bases). The CDR3 spans 14 residues. The V end was cut by 3 bases, the J end by 5 bases, with 13 bases between. Germline CDR1 LNHDA, CDR2 SQIVND (reference sequence). Here the CDR3 DNA reads TGTGCCAGTAGTATGGTAGGAGGGAGGGAGACCCAGTACTTC. Protein product: CASSMVGGRETQYF.

The chain couples TRBV11-2 to TRBJ1-5; D uncertain. The V end lost 1 base, the J end lost 6 bases, and 13 bases lay between the germline ends. CDR1 SGHAT and CDR2 FQNNGV come from the germline V gene. The CDR3 contains 15 residues. The DNA of the CDR3 is TGTGCCAGCAGCTTAGGAGGCGACCTAGGTCAGCCCCAGCATTTT. Amino acid sequence: CASSLGGDLGQPQHF.

This clone occurred a few times. The chain couples TRBV2 to TRBJ1-1; 8 nucleotides align to TRBD1. CDR3 length equals 14 residues. Trimming took 2 bases from V and 7 from J; bases not matched to a gene: 6. The germline V gene has CDR1 SNHLY and CDR2 FYNNEI. The CDR3 loop reads CASSENRGFGEAFF. In nucleotides, the CDR3 is TGTGCCAGCAGTGAAAACAGGGGGTTTGGTGAAGCTTTCTTT.

This chain connects TRBV7-6 to TRBJ2-1, with 10 bases matching TRBD2. CDR3 length: 15 amino acids. Unmatched junction bases numbered 6, after V lost 4 bases and J lost 6 bases. The V gene's germline CDR1 is SGHVS and CDR2 FNYEAQ. CDR3 residues: CASSSLAGVGNEQFF. Written as DNA, the CDR3 is TGTGCCAGCAGCTCTCTAGCGGGGGTTGGCAATGAGCAGTTCTTC.

V is TRBV20-1 and J is TRBJ1-2, with 7 bases that match TRBD1. Germline CDR1 is DFQATT and CDR2 is SNEGSKA (reference sequence). The CDR3 has 11 amino acids. The V segment lost 8 bases and the J segment 5 bases; nucleotides outside the gene matches: 5. The CDR3 loop is CSTWTGYGYTF. The CDR3 coding sequence is TGCAGTACCTGGACAGGTTATGGCTACACCTTC.

The chain recombines TRBV5-1 with TRBJ1-6; the D gene is possibly TRBD1 (6 bases). With 5 bases removed from V and 7 bases from J, the gap between germline ends came to 13 bases. Per the germline V gene, CDR1 is SGHRS and CDR2 is YFSETQ. The CDR3 has 14 amino acids. The CDR3 spells CASREGTTNSPLHF. CDR3 DNA: TGCGCCAGCAGGGAAGGGACAACCAATTCACCCCTCCACTTT. The whole variable domain, filled in from reference TRBV5-1 and TRBJ1-6, reads KAGVTQTPRYLIKTRGQQVTLSCSPISGHRSVSWYQQTPGQGLQFLFEYFSETQRNKGNFPGRFSGRQFSNSRSEMNVSTLELGDSALYLCASREGTTNSPLHFGNGTRLTVT.

The J gene is TRBJ2-7, the V gene TRBV11-3; unclear D gene. The germline gives CDR1 SGHNT, CDR2 YENEEA. This CDR3 is built from 12 residues. The ends were cut back, 1 base at V and 6 bases at J, with 7 bases in the middle. CDR3 sequence reads: CASSLGGAEQYF. The CDR3 nucleotides are TGTGCCAGCAGCTTAGGAGGCGCCGAGCAGTACTTC.

This clone was counted a single time. The CDR3 here is CATSDLFGGHRQPQHF. The CDR3 nucleotides are TGTGCCACCAGTGATTTGTTTGGGGGACATCGACAGCCCCAGCATTTT. V gene TRBV24-1 combines with J gene TRBJ1-5; perhaps TRBD1 as D (6 bases). CDR3 size: 16 residues. Trimming left V 0 bases short and J 7 bases short, with 15 bases between. Per germline, CDR1 KGHDR and CDR2 SFDVKD.

The chain employs TRBV28 and TRBJ1-4, with 9 bases that match TRBD1. This CDR3 is built from 14 residues. Germline V gene lookup returns CDR1 MDHEN and CDR2 SYDVKM. Unmatched junction bases numbered 6, after V lost 6 bases and J lost 7 bases. The CDR3 region is CASSPGQGAEKLFF. DNA for the CDR3: TGTGCCAGCAGCCCGGGACAGGGAGCTGAAAAACTGTTTTTT.

This chain joins TRBV5-5 and TRBJ1-1; perhaps TRBD1 as D (6 bases). Germline CDR1 and CDR2: SGHKS and YYEKEE (reference sequence). Trimming pared 4 bases from V and 6 bases from J, leaving 16 bases between. There are 14 residues in the CDR3. CDR3 DNA sequence: TGTGCCAGCAGCGGAACAGGGTTGGGGGCTGAAGCTTTCTTT. This translates into CASSGTGLGAEAFF. Combining the CDR3 with reference TRBV5-5 and TRBJ1-1 gives the whole variable domain DAGVTQSPTHLIKTRGQQVTLRCSPISGHKSVSWYQQVLGQGPQFIFQYYEKEERGRGNFPDRFSARQFPNYSSELNVNALLLGDSALYLCASSGTGLGAEAFFGQGTRLTVV.

The chain is built from TRBV11-2 and TRBJ2-4; D is possibly TRBD2 (5 bases). Germline V gene data show CDR1 as SGHAT and CDR2 as FQNNGV. The V gene lost 0 bases and the J gene lost 5 bases, with 11 bases spanning the gap. There are 15 residues in the CDR3. CDR3 nucleotides: TGTGCCAGCAGCTTAGATCGACTAAATCAAAACATTCAGTACTTC. Its protein is CASSLDRLNQNIQYF.

This chain connects TRBV30 to TRBJ1-5; tentative D call: TRBD1 (6 bases). Germline V gene lookup returns CDR1 GTSNPN and CDR2 SVGIG (reference sequence). V gave up 4 bases and J gave up 0 bases, with 16 bases separating them. This CDR3 region has 16 residues. In nucleotides, the CDR3 is TGTGCCTGGAAAAACAGGGCCGAGGATAGCAATCAGCCCCAGCATTTT. Protein sequence: CAWKNRAEDSNQPQHF.

The J gene is TRBJ1-3, the V gene TRBV4-1, with D perhaps matching TRBD1 (5 bases). V lost 0 bases to trimming and J lost 4 bases, with 13 bases between them. This CDR3 has 16 amino acids. The germline V gene has CDR1 MGHRA and CDR2 YSYEKL. CDR3 sequence reads: CASSQDGSGQGNTIYF. CDR3 DNA sequence: TGCGCCAGCAGCCAAGATGGGTCAGGGCAAGGAAACACCATATATTTT.

The CDR3, as DNA: TGTGCCAGCAGCTTAACGTTATTAGCGGGAGGGCCCCCGGGAGATACGCAGTATTTT. It is translated as CASSLTLLAGGPPGDTQYF. This chain joins TRBV7-3 and TRBJ2-3, with TRBD2 identical over 11 bases. V lost 0 bases to trimming and J lost 5 bases; unmatched junction nucleotides: 13. CDR3 length equals 19 residues. Germline CDR1 reads SGHTA; CDR2 reads FQGTGA.

This clone was seen once. The chain carries TRBV7-3 and TRBJ2-2; 7 nucleotides align to TRBD2. This CDR3 is 14 amino acids long. The V gene's germline CDR1 is SGHTA and CDR2 FQGTGA. With 8 bases clipped from V and 6 bases from J, the junction kept 9 bases outside the gene matches. CDR3 in DNA: TGTGCCAGCTTACCGGGACTACCACCCGGGGAGCTGTTTTTT. Protein sequence: CASLPGLPPGELFF.

This chain joins TRBV2 and TRBJ2-7; 11 bases map to TRBD2. Germline assignment: CDR1 SNHLY and CDR2 FYNNEI. The CDR3 spans 15 residues. V lost 6 bases, J lost 0 bases, and 4 bases stayed unmatched. CDR3 region: CASRGGLADSYEQYF. CDR3 DNA: TGTGCCAGCAGGGGGGGACTAGCGGACTCCTACGAGCAGTACTTC.

The chain has TRBV6-5 and TRBJ2-3; TRBD1 agrees at 10 bases. The V gene's germline CDR1 is MNHEY and CDR2 SVGAGI. The CDR3 spans 14 residues. Trimming took 7 bases from V and 6 from J; bases not matched to a gene: 7. Here the CDR3 DNA reads TGTGCCAGCACCCCACCGGGACAGGGGGATACGCAGTATTTT. This codes for CASTPPGQGDTQYF.

V gene TRBV19 combines with J gene TRBJ2-7; possibly TRBD1 for D (6 bases). Germline V gives CDR1 LNHDA, CDR2 SQIVND (reference sequence). The CDR3 has 18 residues. Trimming stripped 1 base from V and 3 bases from J, with 22 bases between. CDR3: CASSIGLLRQGKVYEQYF. CDR3 nucleotide sequence: TGTGCCAGTAGTATAGGGCTTTTGAGGCAGGGGAAGGTCTACGAGCAGTACTTC.

This clone has more than one count but fewer than ten. The CDR3 region is CASSLSGGDTEAFF. CDR3 nucleotides: TGTGCCAGCAGCTTATCCGGAGGTGACACTGAAGCTTTCTTT. The rearrangement joins TRBV7-3 to TRBJ1-1; D gene unclear. The CDR3 sequence is 14 residues long. Germline V gene lookup returns CDR1 SGHTA and CDR2 FQGTGA. Trimming pared 2 bases from V and 3 bases from J, leaving 10 bases between.

This chain connects TRBV21-1 to TRBJ1-5. TRBV21-1 is a listed pseudogene. This CDR3 comprises 19 residues. The CDR3, as DNA: TGTGCCAGCAGCAAAGTCGGGGATCCCTGGAGGAATAGCAATCAGCCCCAGCATTTT. Protein sequence: CASSKVGDPWRNSNQPQHF.

The chain is built from TRBV7-2 and TRBJ1-4, with 7 bases aligning to TRBD1. The CDR3 contains 14 residues. Germline V gives CDR1 SGHTA, CDR2 FQGNSA. Trimming took 5 bases from V and 7 from J; bases not matched to a gene: 7. The CDR3 sequence: CASSPTGAREKLFF. The CDR3 bases are TGTGCCAGCAGCCCTACAGGGGCCCGTGAAAAACTGTTTTTT.